The present TCR beta chain was sequenced within a study of shared clonotypes between healthy human individuals. TCRdb's copy holds only in-frame clones and misses some; the assay was immunoSEQ multiplex PCR. The repertoire holds millions of clones, with 85% to 95% as singletons. Trimming took 4 bases from V and 8 from J, leaving 20 bases between them. Germline-derived CDR1 and CDR2 are MDHEN and SYDVKM. CDR3 length equals 16 residues. The rearrangement links TRBV28 to TRBJ1-4; possibly TRBD1 for D (6 bases). The clonotype was recovered from a man between 18 and 35 years old in good health. Some clones in this sample may be carry-over from other donors' samples. Sequenced input: naive CD4+ T cells from PBMCs. Subset defined: CD45RA+ positively selected. CDR3 DNA: TGTGCCAGCAGTTCCCCGGTTGCAGGGGCTGGGGAAAAACTGTTTTTT. It translates to CASSSPVAGAGEKLFF.